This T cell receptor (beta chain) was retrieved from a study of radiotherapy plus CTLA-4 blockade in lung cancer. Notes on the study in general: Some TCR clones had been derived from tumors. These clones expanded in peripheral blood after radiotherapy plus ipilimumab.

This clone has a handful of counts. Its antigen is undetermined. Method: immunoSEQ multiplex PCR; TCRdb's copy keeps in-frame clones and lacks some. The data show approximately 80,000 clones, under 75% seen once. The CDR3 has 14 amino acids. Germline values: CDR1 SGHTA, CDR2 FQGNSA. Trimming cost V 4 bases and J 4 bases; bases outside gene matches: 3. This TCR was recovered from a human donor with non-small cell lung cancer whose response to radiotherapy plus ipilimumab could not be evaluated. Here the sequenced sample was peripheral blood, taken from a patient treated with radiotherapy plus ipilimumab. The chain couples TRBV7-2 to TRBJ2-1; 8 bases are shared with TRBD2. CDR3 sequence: CASSSTSGYNEQFF. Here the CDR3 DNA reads TGTGCCAGCAGCTCTACTAGCGGTTACAATGAGCAGTTCTTC.